A selection of T cell receptor beta chains follows, all from one sample in a study of CD8 T cells in ankylosing spondylitis. TCRdb ran MiXCR on the 5' RACE reads and lists one entry per CDR3 protein. The sample yields around 540,000 distinct CDR3 sequences, over 9.5% seen once. Material: blood, either unsorted or a sorted T cell fraction (not recorded which). The receptor set was obtained from a male donor with ankylosing spondylitis. Each CDR3 is given without its conserved first and last residue. Each record gives: V gene, J gene, clone size, CDR3 protein. Size is stated for part of the rows, as once, few or many counts, or as a class when the clone is expanded.

TRBV20-1,TRBJ2-1,few,SADPKAGGSYNEQF
TRBV6-1,TRBJ2-1,many,ASSRPSGNSYNEQF
TRBV20-1,TRBJ2-1,NA,SAVGSRDEQF
TRBV10-3,TRBJ2-7,few,AISESTAGGHEQY
TRBV18,TRBJ1-1,few,ASSPGGQGDTEAF
TRBV5-6,TRBJ1-2,few,ASSVDRHGYT
TRBV10-1,TRBJ2-5,few,ASSTGQRGETQY
TRBV24-1,TRBJ2-1,NA,ATSDPTGKENNEQF
TRBV12-3/TRBV12-4,TRBJ2-1,NA,ASSPGSGRGSYNEQF
TRBV5-1,TRBJ2-1,NA,ASSSDRENEQF
TRBV18,TRBJ1-2,NA,ASSPEGSDRNYGYT
TRBV7-2,TRBJ1-1,many,ASSFANTEAF
TRBV24-1,TRBJ2-5,few,ATSDPGGGQGQETQY
TRBV4-2,TRBJ2-1,NA,ASSQEGTSASYNEQF
TRBV20-1,TRBJ1-6,NA,SARPWDRGPDSPLH